This T cell receptor (beta chain) was sequenced for a study of T cell changes during pregnancy in multiple sclerosis. Libraries were prepared by immunoSEQ multiplex PCR; TCRdb keeps only in-frame clonotypes and omits some of them. The table shows some 60,000 clones, with about 94% occurring only once. The CDR3 is made up of 13 amino acids. The V end was cut by 4 bases, the J end by 4 bases, with 8 bases between. CDR1 is SGHNT and CDR2 is YENEEA in the germline V gene. V usage is TRBV11-3 and J usage is TRBJ2-1, with a possible D match to TRBD1 (6 bases). The TCR originated in a female donor with multiple sclerosis, enrolled in a pregnancy study. The sequences come from CD4+ T cells from peripheral blood mononuclear cells, collected before pregnancy. CDR3 protein: CASSSGQYNEQFF. Here the CDR3 DNA reads TGTGCCAGCAGCTCAGGACAGTACAATGAGCAGTTCTTC.